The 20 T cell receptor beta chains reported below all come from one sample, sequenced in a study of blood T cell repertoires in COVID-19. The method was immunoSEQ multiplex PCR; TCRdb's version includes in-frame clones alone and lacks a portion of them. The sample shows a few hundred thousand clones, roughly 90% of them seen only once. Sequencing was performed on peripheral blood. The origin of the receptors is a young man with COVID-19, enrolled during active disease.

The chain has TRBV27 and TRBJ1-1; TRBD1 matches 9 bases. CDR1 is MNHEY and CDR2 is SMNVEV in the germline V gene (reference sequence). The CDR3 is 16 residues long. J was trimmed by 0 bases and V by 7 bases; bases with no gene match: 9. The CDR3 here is CASKSGQGRVNTEAFF. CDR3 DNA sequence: TGTGCCAGCAAATCCGGACAGGGGCGGGTGAACACTGAAGCTTTCTTT.

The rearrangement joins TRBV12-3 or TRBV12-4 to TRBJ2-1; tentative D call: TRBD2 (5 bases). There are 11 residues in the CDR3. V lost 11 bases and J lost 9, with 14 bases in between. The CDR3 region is CAAAIRGEQFF. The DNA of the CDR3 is TGTGCCGCCGCCATTCGGGGTGAGCAGTTCTTC.

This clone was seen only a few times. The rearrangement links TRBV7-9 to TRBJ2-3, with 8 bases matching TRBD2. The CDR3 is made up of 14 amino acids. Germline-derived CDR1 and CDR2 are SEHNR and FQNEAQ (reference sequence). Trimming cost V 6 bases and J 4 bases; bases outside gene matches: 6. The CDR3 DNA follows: TGTGCCAGCAGAGACGGGAGGGGAGCAGATACGCAGTATTTT. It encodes CASRDGRGADTQYF.

CDR3 bases: TGTGCTAGTGGTTCGGGACAGGGGATGGGATACGAGCAGTACTTC. Its protein is CASGSGQGMGYEQYF. The genes are TRBV12-5 and TRBJ2-7; 10 bases map to TRBD1. V trimming: 4 bases; J trimming: 4 bases; junction bases outside the gene matches: 7. The CDR3 runs 15 residues. Germline assignment: CDR1 LGHNT and CDR2 FRNRAP. Full variable domain (outside the CDR3, taken from reference TRBV12-5 and TRBJ2-7): DARVTQTPRHKVTEMGQEVTMRCQPILGHNTVFWYRQTMMQGLELLAYFRNRAPLDDSGMPKDRFSAEMPDATLATLKIQPSEPRDSAVYFCASGSGQGMGYEQYFGPGTRLTVT.

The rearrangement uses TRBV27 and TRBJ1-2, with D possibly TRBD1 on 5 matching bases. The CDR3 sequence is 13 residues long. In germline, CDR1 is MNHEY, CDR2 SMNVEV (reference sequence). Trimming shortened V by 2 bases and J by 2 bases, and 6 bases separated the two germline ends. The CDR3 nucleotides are TGTGCCAGCAGTTTAGACAGAAACTATGGCTACACCTTC. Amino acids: CASSLDRNYGYTF.

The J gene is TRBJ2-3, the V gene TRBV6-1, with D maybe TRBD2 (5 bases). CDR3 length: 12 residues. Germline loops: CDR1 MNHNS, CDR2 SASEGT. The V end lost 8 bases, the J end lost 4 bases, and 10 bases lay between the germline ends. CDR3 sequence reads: CASGSRPDTQYF. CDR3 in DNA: TGTGCCAGCGGGAGTCGGCCAGATACGCAGTATTTT.

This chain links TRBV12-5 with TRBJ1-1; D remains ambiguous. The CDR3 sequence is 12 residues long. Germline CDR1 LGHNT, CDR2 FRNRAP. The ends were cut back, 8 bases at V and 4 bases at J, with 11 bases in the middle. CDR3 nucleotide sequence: TGTGCTAGTCTGTTCGAGGGCACTGAAGCTTTCTTT. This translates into CASLFEGTEAFF.

The CDR3 is CASSGDRGNNSPLHF. The CDR3 coding sequence is TGTGCCAGCAGTGGGGACAGGGGGAATAATTCACCCCTCCACTTT. This rearrangement joins TRBV2 to TRBJ1-6; 11 positions match TRBD1. The CDR3 is made up of 15 amino acids. The germline gives CDR1 SNHLY, CDR2 FYNNEI. V shed 4 bases, J shed 5 bases, and the junction held 1 base outside the gene matches.

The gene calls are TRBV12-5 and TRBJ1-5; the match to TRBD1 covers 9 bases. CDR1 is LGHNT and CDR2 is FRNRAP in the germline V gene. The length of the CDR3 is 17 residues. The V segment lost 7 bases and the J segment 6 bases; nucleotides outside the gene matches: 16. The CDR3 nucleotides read TGTGCTAGTGTTCCACCGGGACAGGGCGTTGGAGGTCAGCCCCAGCATTTT. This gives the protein CASVPPGQGVGGQPQHF.

The CDR3: CASSQETSGSTDTQYF. CDR3 sequence (DNA): TGTGCCAGCTCACAGGAGACTAGCGGGAGCACAGATACGCAGTATTTT. The gene calls are TRBV18 and TRBJ2-3; the match to TRBD2 covers 10 bases. This CDR3 comprises 16 residues. Germline values: CDR1 KGHSH, CDR2 LQKENI. V lost 4 bases to trimming and J lost 0 bases; unmatched junction nucleotides: 4.

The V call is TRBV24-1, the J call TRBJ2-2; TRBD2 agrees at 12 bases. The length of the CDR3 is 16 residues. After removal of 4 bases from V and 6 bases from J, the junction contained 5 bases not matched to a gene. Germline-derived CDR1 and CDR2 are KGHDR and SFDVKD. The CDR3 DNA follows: TGTGCCACCAGTGACCCTAGCGGGAGGGCCCCCGGGGAGCTGTTTTTT. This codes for CATSDPSGRAPGELFF.

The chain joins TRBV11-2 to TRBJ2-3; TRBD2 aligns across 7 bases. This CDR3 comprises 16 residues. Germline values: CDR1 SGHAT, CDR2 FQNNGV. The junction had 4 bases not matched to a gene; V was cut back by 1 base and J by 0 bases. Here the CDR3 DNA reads TGTGCCAGCAGCTTAGTCCCTAGCGGTAGCACAGATACGCAGTATTTT. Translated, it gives CASSLVPSGSTDTQYF.

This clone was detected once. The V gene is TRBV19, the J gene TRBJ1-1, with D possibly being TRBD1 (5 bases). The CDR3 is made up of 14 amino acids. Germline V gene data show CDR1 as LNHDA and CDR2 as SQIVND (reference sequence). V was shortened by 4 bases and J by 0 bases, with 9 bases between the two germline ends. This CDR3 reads CASSTGILNTEAFF. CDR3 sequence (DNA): TGTGCCAGTAGTACAGGGATATTGAACACTGAAGCTTTCTTT.

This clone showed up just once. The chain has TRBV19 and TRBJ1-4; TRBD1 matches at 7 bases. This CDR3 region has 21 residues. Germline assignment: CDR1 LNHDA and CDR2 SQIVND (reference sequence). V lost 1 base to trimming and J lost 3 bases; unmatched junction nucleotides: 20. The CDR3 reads CASSIVTYGTAPPASNEKLFF. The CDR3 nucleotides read TGTGCCAGTAGTATAGTAACATACGGGACAGCTCCTCCAGCGTCTAATGAAAAACTGTTTTTT.

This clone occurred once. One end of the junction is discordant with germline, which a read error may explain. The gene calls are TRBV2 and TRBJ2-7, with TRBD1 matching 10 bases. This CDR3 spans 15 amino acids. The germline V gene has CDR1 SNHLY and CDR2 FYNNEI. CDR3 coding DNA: TGTGCCAGCATTGAAAACCGGGACAGGGGTTACGAGCAGTACTTC. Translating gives CASIENRDRGYEQYF.

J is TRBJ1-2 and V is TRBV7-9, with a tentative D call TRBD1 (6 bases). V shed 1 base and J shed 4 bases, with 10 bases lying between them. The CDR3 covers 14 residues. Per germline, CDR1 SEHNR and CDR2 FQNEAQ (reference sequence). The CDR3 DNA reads TGTGCCAGCAGCTTAGACCTAGGGGGCTATGGCTACACCTTC. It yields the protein CASSLDLGGYGYTF. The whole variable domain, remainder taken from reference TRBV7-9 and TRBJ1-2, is DTGVSQNPRHKITKRGQNVTFRCDPISEHNRLYWYRQTLGQGPEFLTYFQNEAQLEKSRLLSDRFSAERPKGSFSTLEIQRTEQGDSAMYLCASSLDLGGYGYTFGSGTRLTVV.

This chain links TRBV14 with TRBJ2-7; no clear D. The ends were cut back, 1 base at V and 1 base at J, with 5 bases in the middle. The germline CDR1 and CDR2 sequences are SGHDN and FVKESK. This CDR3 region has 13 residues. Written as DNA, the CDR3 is TGTGCCAGCAGCCAAGCCCCTTCCTACGAGCAGTACTTC. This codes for CASSQAPSYEQYF.

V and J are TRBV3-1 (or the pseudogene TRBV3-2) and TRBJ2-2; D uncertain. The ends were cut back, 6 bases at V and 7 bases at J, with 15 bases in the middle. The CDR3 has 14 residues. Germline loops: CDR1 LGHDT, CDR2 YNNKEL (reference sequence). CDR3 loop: CASRNALLNGELFF. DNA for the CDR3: TGTGCCAGCAGAAATGCGCTATTAAACGGGGAGCTGTTTTTT.

Written as DNA, the CDR3 is TGTGCCAGCAGCTTTTCCGGGTCTAGCGTGTACACCGGGGAGCTGTTTTTT. It codes for CASSFSGSSVYTGELFF. The rearrangement joins TRBV11-3 to TRBJ2-2, with D maybe TRBD2 (6 bases). Germline lookup yields CDR1 SGHNT and CDR2 YENEEA. V lost 3 bases and J lost 3, with 17 bases in between. CDR3 length: 17 amino acids.

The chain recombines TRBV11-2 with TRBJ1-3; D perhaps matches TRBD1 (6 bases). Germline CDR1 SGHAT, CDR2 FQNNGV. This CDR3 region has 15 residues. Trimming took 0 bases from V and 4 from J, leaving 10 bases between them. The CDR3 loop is CASSLEGAQGNTIYF. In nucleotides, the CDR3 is TGTGCCAGCAGCTTAGAGGGGGCTCAGGGAAACACCATATATTTT.